The 27 T cell receptor beta chains presented below share a single source sample, sequenced in a study of blood T cell repertoires in COVID-19. The protocol was immunoSEQ multiplex PCR, while the TCRdb copy is restricted to in-frame clones and leaves out a portion. The sample consists of a few hundred thousand clones, 85% of them appearing once. The material sequenced was peripheral blood. These receptors came from a young woman with acute or convalescent COVID-19.

In its sample, this clone was seen a few times. This chain uses TRBV28 with TRBJ2-1, with D maybe TRBD2 (5 bases). V gave up 2 bases and J gave up 6 bases, with 5 bases separating them. Per germline, CDR1 MDHEN and CDR2 SYDVKM. CDR3 length: 12 amino acids. DNA of the CDR3: TGTGCCAGCAGTTTAGGACTCAATGAGCAGTTCTTC. Its translation is CASSLGLNEQFF.

The chain combines TRBV7-9 with TRBJ1-2, with a weak D call TRBD1 (5 bases). CDR1 is SEHNR and CDR2 is FQNEAQ in the germline V gene (reference sequence). The CDR3 consists of 16 residues. With 5 bases removed from V and 0 bases from J, the gap between germline ends came to 16 bases. The CDR3 bases are TGTGCCAGCAGCCCCCAGGGTGGGGAAACTAACTATGGCTACACCTTC. This codes for CASSPQGGETNYGYTF.

The chain combines TRBV10-1 with TRBJ2-1, with D possibly matching TRBD1 (6 bases). This CDR3 has 13 amino acids. Deletions cut 0 bases from V and 6 bases from J, with 6 bases between. The germline CDR1 and CDR2 sequences are WNHNN and SYGVQD (reference sequence). CDR3 coding DNA: TGCGCCAGCAGTGAGTCAGGGGGCAATGAGCAGTTCTTC. Protein sequence: CASSESGGNEQFF.

The chain couples TRBV19 to TRBJ2-3, with D unclear. CDR1 and CDR2 from the germline V gene are LNHDA and SQIVND (reference sequence). The CDR3 sequence is 13 residues long. Trimming shortened V by 5 bases and J by 1 base, and 7 bases separated the two germline ends. Here the CDR3 reads CASSGPGTDTQYF. The CDR3 bases are TGTGCCAGTAGTGGGCCAGGCACAGATACGCAGTATTTT.

This clone was detected only once. The rearrangement joins TRBV14 to TRBJ2-1; 7 nucleotides match TRBD1. Germline-derived CDR1 and CDR2 are SGHDN and FVKESK. The J segment lost 0 bases and the V segment lost 4 bases, leaving 6 bases of the junction unmatched. The CDR3 is made up of 16 amino acids. Here the CDR3 reads CASSLRDSFSYNEQFF. CDR3 in DNA: TGTGCCAGCAGCCTCAGGGACAGTTTCTCCTACAATGAGCAGTTCTTC.

The J gene is TRBJ2-3, the V gene TRBV19; 8 bases agree with TRBD1. Germline CDR1 and CDR2: LNHDA and SQIVND (reference sequence). The V and J ends lost 3 bases and 6 bases, in that order; junction bases with no gene match: 8. The CDR3 consists of 15 residues. As DNA, the CDR3 is TGTGCCAGTAGTATCCAGACAGGGGTGGTGGATACGCAGTATTTT. This codes for CASSIQTGVVDTQYF.

The rearrangement uses TRBV28 and TRBJ2-7; D uncertain. V was clipped by 4 bases and J by 6 bases, with 16 bases between them. Germline values: CDR1 MDHEN, CDR2 SYDVKM. There are 14 residues in the CDR3. CDR3 protein: CASSSATVPGEQYF. DNA for the CDR3: TGTGCCAGCAGTTCCGCGACGGTGCCGGGCGAGCAGTACTTC. The entire variable domain, with the rest obtained from reference TRBV28 and TRBJ2-7, is as follows: DVKVTQSSRYLVKRTGEKVFLECVQDMDHENMFWYRQDPGLGLRLIYFSYDVKMKEKGDIPEGYSVSREKKERFSLILESASTNQTSMYLCASSSATVPGEQYFGPGTRLTVT.

The rearrangement uses TRBV12-5 and TRBJ1-5, with TRBD1 as a possible D gene (6 bases). The length of the CDR3 is 17 residues. CDR1 LGHNT and CDR2 FRNRAP come from the germline V gene. V was pared by 1 base and J by 2 bases, with 15 bases between. The CDR3 DNA follows: TGTGCTAGTGGTTTGGCAACTACAGGGACCGGCAATCAGCCCCAGCATTTT. Its translation is CASGLATTGTGNQPQHF.

This clone was recorded once. V gene TRBV19 combines with J gene TRBJ1-4; 10 nucleotides align to TRBD1. The CDR3 totals 16 residues. V lost 7 bases and J lost 7; bases outside the gene matches: 12. Germline V lookup: CDR1 LNHDA, CDR2 SQIVND (reference sequence). In nucleotides, the CDR3 is TGTGCCAGTACCCAATGGGGGACAGGGGCTGGTGAAAAACTGTTTTTT. Encoded protein: CASTQWGTGAGEKLFF.

The chain joins TRBV6-5 to TRBJ1-1; a weak D match, TRBD1 (6 bases). V lost 4 bases and J 8 bases, leaving 11 bases between the germline ends. The CDR3 has 12 amino acids. Germline V gives CDR1 MNHEY, CDR2 SVGAGI. The DNA for the CDR3 is TGTGCCAGCAGTTTAGACAGGATCGAAGCTTTCTTT. This translates into CASSLDRIEAFF.

The genes are TRBV6-6 and TRBJ1-1; TRBD1 aligns across 9 bases. CDR1 is MNHNY and CDR2 is SVGAGI in the germline V gene (reference sequence). The CDR3 contains 16 residues. Trimming at V came to 2 bases and at J to 5 bases, leaving 9 bases not matched to a gene. CDR3 sequence: CASSYPPQGARTEAFF. The CDR3 bases are TGTGCCAGCAGTTACCCCCCACAGGGGGCGAGGACTGAAGCTTTCTTT.

This sequence joins TRBV25-1 and TRBJ1-1; no definite D call. Between the trimmed V and J ends, which lost 4 bases and 0 bases, there was a span of 15 bases. This CDR3 contains 16 residues. The V gene's germline CDR1 is MGHDK and CDR2 SYGVNS. CDR3 amino acids: CASSASPDTLNTEAFF. The CDR3 region has the DNA TGTGCCAGCAGTGCCTCCCCCGACACCCTGAACACTGAAGCTTTCTTT.

V is TRBV2 and J is TRBJ2-7; weak D call: TRBD2 (5 bases). Germline V gives CDR1 SNHLY, CDR2 FYNNEI. Trimming took off 6 bases at V and 0 bases at J, with 15 bases between the two ends. CDR3 size: 15 residues. Written as DNA, the CDR3 is TGTGCCAGCAGGTTTGGCGAGGGAACCTCCTACGAGCAGTACTTC. This sequence encodes CASRFGEGTSYEQYF.

Turning to this clone: Since no conserved phenylalanine or tryptophan closes the CDR3, a read error is the likely cause. No DNA is shown, since the ends of the CDR3 on it are uncertain; the CDR3 is the one TCRdb lists. The chain uses TRBV6-1 and TRBJ2-3; the D segment call TRBD1 is taken from the table without a DNA check. The germline gives CDR1 MNHNS, CDR2 SASEGT. The CDR3 spans 19 residues, counting both ends. The CDR3 region is CASSADRGGWSGFGPWIDT.

The chain uses TRBV15 and TRBJ1-6; D gene ambiguous. Trimming removed 0 bases at V and 7 bases at J, with 10 bases between. The germline gives CDR1 LNHNV, CDR2 YYDKDF (reference sequence). This CDR3 contains 15 residues. CDR3: CATSRDRGQNSPLHF. CDR3 coding DNA: TGTGCCACCAGCAGAGATCGCGGCCAAAATTCACCCCTCCACTTT.

CDR3 region: CASSQEGQHYMNTEAFF. The CDR3 coding sequence is TGTGCCAGCAGCCAAGAGGGACAGCACTATATGAACACTGAAGCTTTCTTT. The chain links TRBV4-2 to TRBJ1-1; 7 bases are a match to TRBD1. The CDR3 is 17 amino acids. Trimming at V came to 0 bases and at J to 0 bases, leaving 7 bases not matched to a gene. In germline, CDR1 is LGHNA, CDR2 YNFKEQ.

This clone was seen only once. V and J are TRBV19 and TRBJ1-5, with D possibly being TRBD1 (6 bases). The CDR3 spans 14 residues. V lost 3 bases to trimming and J lost 5 bases, with 11 bases between them. Germline V CDR1 and CDR2: LNHDA, SQIVND (reference sequence). The CDR3 DNA reads as TGTGCCAGTAGTATTTCAGGGGCCCATCAGCCCCAGCATTTT. It codes for CASSISGAHQPQHF.

With respect to this clone: The junction differs from germline at one of its ends, possibly a read error. This chain uses TRBV4-2 with TRBJ2-1; TRBD1 might be the D (5 bases). There are 13 residues in the CDR3. Germline-derived CDR1 and CDR2 are LGHNA and YNFKEQ. The CDR3 region has the DNA TGTGCCAGCAGCGATAGGGGCTACGATGAGCAGTTCTTC. Translation: CASSDRGYDEQFF.

In its sample, this clone was seen once. The CDR3 spells CATSRDLTDTQYF. The CDR3 coding sequence is TGTGCCACCAGCAGAGACCTCACAGATACGCAGTATTTT. V and J are TRBV15 and TRBJ2-3, with D uncertain. Germline V gene sequence: CDR1 LNHNV, CDR2 YYDKDF (reference sequence). V was pared by 0 bases and J by 2 bases, with 3 bases between. The CDR3 is 13 amino acids.

V and J are TRBV7-8 and TRBJ1-2; 8 positions agree with TRBD1. This CDR3 region has 18 residues. V lost 5 bases, J lost 4 bases, and 18 bases stayed unmatched. Germline V gives CDR1 SGHVS, CDR2 FQNEAQ. CDR3 sequence (DNA): TGTGCCAGCAGCCTCTCCGGGACAGGCCGCTTCACTCTCTATGGCTACACCTTC. It is translated as CASSLSGTGRFTLYGYTF.

This chain links TRBV6-5 with TRBJ2-1; 11 nucleotides match TRBD2. This CDR3 spans 15 amino acids. Trimming took 4 bases from V and 3 from J; bases not matched to a gene: 2. Germline V gene lookup returns CDR1 MNHEY and CDR2 SVGAGI. CDR3 in DNA: TGTGCCAGCAGTTTCGGGACTAGCGGCTACAATGAGCAGTTCTTC. Translated: CASSFGTSGYNEQFF.

This clone was picked up one time. The chain couples TRBV11-2 to TRBJ1-5; 7 bases map to TRBD1. V lost 5 bases and J lost 0; bases outside the gene matches: 13. This CDR3 contains 18 residues. In germline, CDR1 is SGHAT, CDR2 FQNNGV. The CDR3 DNA reads TGTGCCAGCAGCACGCCGCAGGGGGAGACCTATAGCAATCAGCCCCAGCATTTT. Its translation: CASSTPQGETYSNQPQHF.

Remarks on this clone: The sample contains more than one DNA sequence encoding this CDR3. The rearrangement joins TRBV18 to TRBJ1-3; D not resolved. V shed 3 bases and J shed 0 bases, with 6 bases lying between them. The CDR3 extends over 14 amino acids. Germline CDR1 and CDR2: KGHSH and LQKENI. CDR3 sequence (DNA): TGTGCCAGCTCACCCAACGGCTCTGGAAACACCATATATTTT. Residues: CASSPNGSGNTIYF.

The V and J genes are TRBV28 and TRBJ1-1, with 8 bases lining up with TRBD1. V was clipped by 5 bases and J by 6 bases; unmatched bases: 5. CDR1 and CDR2 from the germline V gene are MDHEN and SYDVKM. The CDR3 covers 13 residues. CDR3: CASSGQGASEAFF. For the CDR3, the DNA is TGTGCCAGCAGTGGGCAGGGGGCATCTGAAGCTTTCTTT.

This clone was seen more than once but under ten times. The rearrangement links TRBV12-5 to TRBJ2-2; 8 positions match TRBD2. The CDR3 consists of 17 residues. CDR1 is LGHNT and CDR2 is FRNRAP in the germline V gene. Losses at the gene ends were 5 bases for V and 1 base for J; bases not matched to a gene: 9. CDR3 sequence: CASGRTTGGRNTGELFF. CDR3 coding DNA: TGTGCTAGTGGTCGCACCACGGGGGGGCGGAACACCGGGGAGCTGTTTTTT.

The rearrangement uses TRBV7-9 and TRBJ2-3, with D perhaps TRBD2 (6 bases). Germline assignment: CDR1 SEHNR and CDR2 FQNEAQ (reference sequence). The CDR3 covers 13 residues. Between the trimmed V and J ends, which lost 3 bases and 5 bases, there was a span of 9 bases. For the CDR3, the DNA is TGTGCCAGCAGCTTCCGGGGAGGAGATACGCAGTATTTT. Protein product: CASSFRGGDTQYF.

This sequence joins TRBV5-6 and TRBJ2-3; 10 positions agree with TRBD1. This CDR3 is 15 amino acids long. Germline trimming cut 5 bases from V and 4 bases from J; bases unmatched to any gene: 7. The germline CDR1 and CDR2 sequences are SGHDT and YYEEEE. In DNA form, the CDR3 reads TGTGCCAGCAGTCCTGGGACAGGGGTGTCAGATACGCAGTATTTT. It translates to CASSPGTGVSDTQYF.